This TCR beta chain derives from a study of blood T cell repertoires in COVID-19. Study at large: Samples came from the United States, Italy and Spain, spanning acute and convalescent COVID-19. PBMCs, B-cell-depleted T cells, or T cells were the source of the cDNA or gDNA that made up the material.

Measured with immunoSEQ multiplex PCR; TCRdb has only the in-frame clones, and not every one. The repertoire includes around 470,000 clones, roughly 89% of them detected once, and around 0.92% sits in the top ten. On this clone itself: The same CDR3 can be traced to other DNA sequences in this sample.

It was during active infection that Seattle patients were enrolled and then longitudinally followed. Germline CDR1 and CDR2: SGHRS and YFSETQ. The CDR3 loop spans 14 amino acids. The V gene end was trimmed by 3 bases and the J gene end by 3 bases; junction bases not matched to a gene: 5. The source material was peripheral blood. The receptor comes from a man aged 18 to 29 with COVID-19, enrolled during active disease. The chain employs TRBV5-1 and TRBJ2-7; TRBD1 aligns across 8 bases. The CDR3 DNA reads TGCGCCAGCAGCTGGACAGGGACGAGCTACGAGCAGTACTTC. Amino acids: CASSWTGTSYEQYF. The entire variable domain, with the rest obtained from reference TRBV5-1 and TRBJ2-7, is as follows: KAGVTQTPRYLIKTRGQQVTLSCSPISGHRSVSWYQQTPGQGLQFLFEYFSETQRNKGNFPGRFSGRQFSNSRSEMNVSTLELGDSALYLCASSWTGTSYEQYFGPGTRLTVT.